These 16 T cell receptor beta chains were sequenced from one sample in a study of cytomegalovirus exposure and HLA in healthy donors (TCRdb year 2017). The library was generated by the immunoSEQ multiplex PCR assay. For the multiplex PCR, a mixture combining 60 forward primers for TCR Vbeta segments and 13 reverse primers for TCR Jbeta segments was used. Here the immuneACCESS table is served through TCRdb, limited to in-frame sequences with V and J called. Missing clones are a known gap in these copies; in checked studies unresolved V genes cover under half, and the rest lacks a known reason. The sample includes some 130,000 clones, with roughly 82% observed a single time. Jointly, the top ten make up more than 4% of the sample. The specimen was PBMCs. The receptors come from a male donor in good health and CMV-seropositive.

J is TRBJ2-1 and V is TRBV7-3; TRBD1 might be the D (5 bases). This CDR3 is 15 amino acids long. The V and J ends lost 5 bases and 2 bases respectively, with 13 bases between them. The germline gives CDR1 SGHTA, CDR2 FQGTGA. Here the CDR3 DNA reads TGTGCCAGCAGCCCCCCAGGGAACACCTACAATGAGCAGTTCTTC. Amino acid sequence: CASSPPGNTYNEQFF.

The table lists this clone with a few counts. This sequence joins TRBV11-2 and TRBJ1-1, with 7 nucleotides matching TRBD1. CDR3 length equals 18 residues. Per the germline V gene, CDR1 is SGHAT and CDR2 is FQNNGV. Losses at the gene ends were 0 bases for V and 1 base for J; bases not matched to a gene: 11. DNA for the CDR3: TGTGCCAGCAGCTTAGATAGTATTTGGAGACAGGGGAACACTGAAGCTTTCTTT. This translates into CASSLDSIWRQGNTEAFF.

The chain joins TRBV6-1 to TRBJ1-6; TRBD1 matches 8 bases. The germline gives CDR1 MNHNS, CDR2 SASEGT. The V and J ends lost 6 bases and 9 bases, in that order; junction bases with no gene match: 7. This CDR3 region has 14 residues. The CDR3 here is CASRPGQGSSPLHF. Written as DNA, the CDR3 is TGTGCCAGCAGACCCGGACAGGGTAGTTCACCCCTCCACTTT.

This clone was observed once. This chain uses TRBV5-8 with TRBJ1-4; possibly TRBD1 for D (5 bases). The V end lost 0 bases, the J end lost 8 bases, and 14 bases lay between the germline ends. In germline, CDR1 is SGHTS, CDR2 YDEGEE. The CDR3 covers 15 residues. CDR3 bases: TGTGCCAGCAGCTTGGTGGTCGGCGGGGGGGAAAAACTGTTTTTT. Translation gives CASSLVVGGGEKLFF.

The chain employs TRBV7-9 and TRBJ1-1; maybe TRBD1 (6 bases). CDR3 size: 14 residues. Trimming stripped 5 bases from V and 0 bases from J, with 10 bases between. Germline V CDR1 and CDR2: SEHNR, FQNEAQ (reference sequence). The CDR3 reads CASSPRTVNTEAFF. CDR3 DNA sequence: TGTGCCAGCAGCCCCCGGACAGTGAACACTGAAGCTTTCTTT.

The J gene is TRBJ2-7, the V gene TRBV9; tentative D call: TRBD2 (6 bases). Germline V gives CDR1 SGDLS, CDR2 YYNGEE. The germline V and J ends were trimmed by 4 bases and 2 bases, with 16 bases remaining between them. This CDR3 region has 15 residues. CDR3 nucleotide sequence: TGTGCCAGCAGCCCCCGGGGTAGCGGCCCCTACGAGCAGTACTTC. Its translation is CASSPRGSGPYEQYF. Full variable domain (rest looked up from reference TRBV9 and TRBJ2-7): DSGVTQTPKHLITATGQRVTLRCSPRSGDLSVYWYQQSLDQGLQFLIQYYNGEERAKGNILERFSAQQFPDLHSELNLSSLELGDSALYFCASSPRGSGPYEQYFGPGTRLTVT.

J is TRBJ2-5 and V is TRBV28; D possibly corresponds to TRBD1 (7 bases). CDR1 and CDR2 from the germline V gene are MDHEN and SYDVKM. V lost 1 base and J 5 bases, leaving 14 bases between the germline ends. The CDR3 spans 15 residues. CDR3 sequence reads: CASSLSRTGGETQYF. As DNA, the CDR3 is TGTGCCAGCAGTTTATCGCGGACAGGAGGGGAGACCCAGTACTTC.

V is TRBV6-5 and J is TRBJ2-7; 11 bases fit TRBD2. V gave up 5 bases and J gave up 1 base; unmatched junction bases: 4. Germline assignment: CDR1 MNHEY and CDR2 SVGAGI. The CDR3 is 15 amino acids. The CDR3 coding sequence is TGTGCCAGCAGTACCTTAGCGGGAGGGTCCTACGAGCAGTACTTC. Translated: CASSTLAGGSYEQYF.

This clone was counted a single time. V is TRBV15 and J is TRBJ2-3; 13 bases are a match to TRBD2. The CDR3 consists of 18 residues. Germline V CDR1 and CDR2: LNHNV, YYDKDF (reference sequence). J gave up 4 bases and V 1 base, and 8 bases lay outside the gene matches. CDR3 bases: TGTGCCACCAGCAGAGTCCGGACTAGCGGGAGTCGGGCAGATACGCAGTATTTT. It translates to CATSRVRTSGSRADTQYF.

This clone has just a few counts. The rearrangement joins TRBV28 to TRBJ2-1, with a possible D match to TRBD2 (6 bases). Germline CDR1 is MDHEN and CDR2 is SYDVKM. The CDR3 is made up of 15 amino acids. V gave up 5 bases and J gave up 4 bases, with 15 bases separating them. This chain's CDR3 is CASSPIRTTYNEQFF. For the CDR3, the DNA is TGTGCCAGCAGTCCAATCCGGACTACATACAATGAGCAGTTCTTC.

In this sample, this clone turned up once. The rearrangement uses TRBV6-1 and TRBJ1-2; D unresolved. Germline V lookup: CDR1 MNHNS, CDR2 SASEGT. This CDR3 comprises 14 residues. The V end was cut by 6 bases, the J end by 0 bases, with 11 bases between. CDR3 coding DNA: TGTGCCAGCAGCCTGAGCGGATCTAACTATGGCTACACCTTC. Translation: CASSLSGSNYGYTF.

The rearrangement uses TRBV11-3 and TRBJ2-1; 14 bases fit TRBD2. CDR1 and CDR2 from the germline V gene are SGHNT and YENEEA. The CDR3 consists of 18 residues. V trimming: 2 bases; J trimming: 5 bases; junction bases outside the gene matches: 8. CDR3 nucleotide sequence: TGTGCCAGCAGCTTAACGGGACTAGCGGGAGTGACGCACAATGAGCAGTTCTTC. Protein sequence: CASSLTGLAGVTHNEQFF.

There are a few counts of this clone. J is TRBJ1-5 and V is TRBV6-6; D ambiguous. Trimming took off 4 bases at V and 2 bases at J, with 12 bases between the two ends. CDR1 and CDR2 (germline): MNHNY, SVGAGI (reference sequence). The CDR3 runs to 15 residues. The CDR3 region is CASSLIGGGNQPQHF. CDR3 sequence (DNA): TGTGCCAGCAGTTTAATCGGCGGGGGCAATCAGCCCCAGCATTTT.

The chain has TRBV27 and TRBJ1-2; tentative D call: TRBD1 (5 bases). Trimming stripped 8 bases from V and 2 bases from J, with 12 bases between. CDR3 length equals 13 residues. Germline CDR1 reads MNHEY; CDR2 reads SMNVEV (reference sequence). The CDR3 bases are TGTGCCAGCGCAGGGCTTCCGAACTATGGCTACACCTTC. Encoded protein: CASAGLPNYGYTF.

V and J are TRBV7-9 and TRBJ1-1; TRBD1 agrees at 8 bases. CDR1 and CDR2 (germline): SEHNR, FQNEAQ (reference sequence). J gave up 5 bases and V 5 bases, and 10 bases lay outside the gene matches. The CDR3 is 15 residues long. CDR3 sequence: CASSQLQGEQTEAFF. In DNA form, the CDR3 reads TGTGCCAGCAGCCAACTACAGGGGGAGCAAACTGAAGCTTTCTTT.

This rearrangement joins TRBV28 to TRBJ1-1; perhaps TRBD1 as D (5 bases). V lost 2 bases, J lost 11 bases, and 9 bases lay in between. Germline CDR1 reads MDHEN; CDR2 reads SYDVKM. The CDR3 is made up of 11 amino acids. The CDR3, as DNA: TGTGCCAGCAGTTTAGGGGGGATGGCTTTCTTT. It is translated as CASSLGGMAFF. Complete variable domain (other parts from reference TRBV28 and TRBJ1-1): DVKVTQSSRYLVKRTGEKVFLECVQDMDHENMFWYRQDPGLGLRLIYFSYDVKMKEKGDIPEGYSVSREKKERFSLILESASTNQTSMYLCASSLGGMAFFGQGTRLTVV.